These 4 T cell receptor beta chains were sequenced from one sample in a study of blood T cell repertoires in COVID-19. Clones were read by immunoSEQ multiplex PCR, and TCRdb kept only the in-frame ones, dropping some. The data hold 20,000 to 30,000 clones, with approximately 90% observed a single time. The sample comprised peripheral blood. The receptors were sampled from a man between 65 and 85 years old with active COVID-19.

The chain links TRBV5-1 to TRBJ2-7; D is undetermined. The CDR3 is made up of 13 amino acids. CDR1 is SGHRS, CDR2 YFSETQ, per germline. V was trimmed by 4 bases and J by 2 bases, leaving 10 bases between them. CDR3: CASSLYSAYEQYF. The CDR3 region has the DNA TGCGCCAGCAGCCTATACAGTGCCTACGAGCAGTACTTC.

The chain couples TRBV21-1 to TRBJ2-3; TRBD2 is taken as the D call from the table, unchecked against the DNA. TRBV21-1 is marked as a pseudogene. The CDR3 is 17 residues long. The CDR3 DNA sequence: TGTGCCAGCAGCAAAGCGATTCGGGGGGCGGTCGAGGATACGCAGTATTTT. It yields the protein CASSKAIRGAVEDTQYF.

The gene calls are TRBV7-3 and TRBJ2-1; 8 positions agree with TRBD2. The CDR3 sequence is 15 residues long. The ends lost 0 bases at V and 7 bases at J; junction bases unmatched: 5. Germline CDR1 SGHTA, CDR2 FQGTGA. Here the CDR3 DNA reads TGTGCCAGCAGCTTAACTAGCGGGGTAGGGAATGAGCAGTTCTTC. Amino acid sequence: CASSLTSGVGNEQFF.

This chain connects TRBV9 to TRBJ2-3; 14 bases agree with TRBD2. Losses at the gene ends were 0 bases for V and 6 bases for J; bases not matched to a gene: 9. In germline, CDR1 is SGDLS, CDR2 YYNGEE. This CDR3 is built from 18 residues. In DNA, the CDR3 is TGTGCCAGCAGCGTAGCTGGGACTAGCGGGGGCCATTTGGATACGCAGTATTTT. Its translation: CASSVAGTSGGHLDTQYF.